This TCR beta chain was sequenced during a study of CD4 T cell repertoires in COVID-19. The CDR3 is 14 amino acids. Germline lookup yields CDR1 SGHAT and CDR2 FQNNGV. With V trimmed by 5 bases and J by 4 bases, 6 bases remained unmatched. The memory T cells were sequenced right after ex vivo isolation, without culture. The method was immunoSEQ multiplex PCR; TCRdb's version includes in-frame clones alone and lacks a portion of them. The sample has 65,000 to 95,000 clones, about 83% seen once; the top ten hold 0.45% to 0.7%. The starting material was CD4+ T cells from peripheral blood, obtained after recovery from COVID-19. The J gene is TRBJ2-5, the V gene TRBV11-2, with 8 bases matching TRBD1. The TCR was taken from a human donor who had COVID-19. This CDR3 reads CASSQTTGGETQYF. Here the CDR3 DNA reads TGTGCCAGCAGCCAGACAACAGGGGGAGAGACCCAGTACTTC.